This is a list of T cell receptor beta chains from one sample in a study of T cells in Graves' hyperthyroidism and ophthalmopathy. TCRdb fed the multiplex PCR reads into MiXCR, producing one record per CDR3 protein. Altogether approximately 370,000 distinct CDR3 sequences are present, about 15% being singletons, with the ten largest covering approximately 30%. Input material: blood. Receptors originate from a woman younger than 45 with Graves' hyperthyroidism that later progressed to Graves' ophthalmopathy. CDR3s leave out the opening cysteine and the closing phenylalanine or tryptophan.

TRBV19,TRBJ1-1,ASSIGYRPTEAF
TRBV10-3,TRBJ2-5,AIRTGGQETQY
TRBV11-2,TRBJ2-7,ASSPDAGAYEQY
TRBV5-1,TRBJ2-1,ASGQAGNSYNEQF
TRBV7-2,TRBJ2-7,ASSPTSGISYEQY
TRBV29-1,TRBJ1-1,SVGPGIGSVTEAF
TRBV11-2,TRBJ2-5,ASSSFSLGLAGGETQY
TRBV10-3,TRBJ2-7,AVSRTGGRYEQY
TRBV6-1,TRBJ2-3,ASSGRDRTGTDTQY
TRBV19,TRBJ1-5,ASSIDLRAQH
TRBV20-1,TRBJ2-7,SARRTEQY
TRBV7-9,TRBJ1-1,ASTLLDNTEAF
TRBV12-5,TRBJ2-5,ASGLAEGAVSVETQY
TRBV28,TRBJ1-2,ASSLYLRGLDYGYT
TRBV3-1,TRBJ2-2,ASSLGPWELF
TRBV29-1,TRBJ2-3,SVEVQSTDTQY
TRBV20-1,TRBJ1-2,SARARTGGYGYT
TRBV5-1,TRBJ2-7,ASSLGGNYEQY